Following are 7 T cell receptor beta chains from one sample sequenced in a study of CD8+CD57+ T cells in acquired aplastic anemia. TCR beta VDJ combinations and CDR3 sequences were profiled from genomic DNA. MiXCR was run by TCRdb on the reads, yielding one entry per CDR3 protein. The data show about 400,000 distinct CDR3 sequences, roughly 68% seen once. The sequenced sample consisted of sorted CD4+, CD8+, or CD8+CD57+ T cells (not recorded which) from PBMCs. Receptors originate from a human donor in good health, serving as a control.

Remarks on this clonotype: One junction end disagrees with the germline gene, perhaps due to a read error. This sequence joins TRBV7-7 and TRBJ1-1, with a possible D match to TRBD1 (6 bases). Germline CDR1 reads SSHAT; CDR2 reads FNYEAQ (reference sequence). This CDR3 has 14 amino acids. Here the CDR3 reads CASSQDRLYTEAFF. Written as DNA, the CDR3 is TGTGCCAGCAGCCAAGACAGGTTGTACACTGAGGCTTTCTTT. Drawing the rest from reference TRBV7-7 and TRBJ1-1, the complete variable domain is GAGVSQSPRYKVTKRGQDVTLRCDPISSHATLYWYQQALGQGPEFLTYFNYEAQPDKSGLPSDRFSAERPEGSISTLTIQRTEQRDSAMYRCASSQDRLYTEAFFGQGTRLTVV.

Comment on this clonotype: The CDR3 ends on some other residue instead of the conserved phenylalanine or tryptophan, so this is likely a read error. No DNA is shown, since the ends of the CDR3 on it are uncertain; the CDR3 is the one TCRdb lists. This sequence joins TRBV7-3 and TRBJ1-1; the listed D gene, TRBD1, was not tested against the DNA. The CDR3 length is 12 residues, termini included. The germline gives CDR1 SGHTA, CDR2 FQGTGA. This CDR3 is CASSFTRDRESI.

This clonotype showed up just a few times. At one end the junction does not follow the germline gene, possibly because of a read error. This rearrangement joins TRBV10-3 to TRBJ1-1; 8 bases are a match to TRBD1. Germline CDR1 ENHRY, CDR2 SYGVKD. This CDR3 is 14 amino acids long. The CDR3 loop reads CAISDRGGSAEALF. The CDR3 DNA follows: TGTGCCATCAGCGACAGGGGAGGGAGCGCTGAAGCTCTCTTT.

This clonotype was counted only a few times. The chain has TRBV5-5 and TRBJ2-1; tentatively, D is TRBD2 (5 bases). Germline CDR1 reads SGHKS; CDR2 reads YYEKEE (reference sequence). The CDR3 has 17 residues. Trimming removed 2 bases at V and 0 bases at J, with 15 bases between. CDR3 nucleotides: TGTGCCAGCAGCTTCGGGGTCCGGCAGGTCTCCTACAATGAGCAGTTCTTC. Translation: CASSFGVRQVSYNEQFF.

A note on this clonotype: The conserved final phenylalanine or tryptophan is absent from the CDR3, which likely points to a read error. This chain uses TRBV7-6 with TRBJ1-4; no reliable D call. The germline CDR1 and CDR2 sequences are SGHVS and FNYEAQ. The ends were cut back, 7 bases at V and 13 bases at J, with 22 bases in the middle. This CDR3 is built from 14 residues. CDR3 protein: CASTGEGYNDTLFS. In nucleotides, the CDR3 is TGTGCCAGCACCGGAGAGGGCTACAATGACACACTGTTTTCG.

This sequence joins TRBV7-2 and TRBJ1-1; tentatively, D is TRBD1 (6 bases). Trimming took off 5 bases at V and 12 bases at J, with 25 bases between the two ends. The CDR3 extends over 15 amino acids. CDR1 and CDR2 from the germline V gene are SGHTA and FQGNSA. The CDR3 DNA is TGTGCCAGCAGCCTAGGTAGCGGGGGGGCCAAGAGACCTTTCTTT. Translated: CASSLGSGGAKRPFF.

The chain uses TRBV20-1 and TRBJ1-5, with D tentatively TRBD1 (6 bases). The CDR3 loop spans 15 amino acids. CDR1 and CDR2 (germline): DFQATT, SNEGSKA (reference sequence). The CDR3 spells CRPTSGGAGHQPQHF. The CDR3 DNA sequence: TGCAGGCCCACTAGCGGGGGGGCGGGACATCAGCCCCAGCATTTT.